This T cell receptor beta chain was profiled in a study of T-cell memory formation after mild COVID-19 (dated by TCRdb to the early 2020s). General notes on the study: TCR sequence clusters from the two donors were found to be largely donor specific. T-cell clones expanding and contracting after mild COVID-19 in a couple of donors were tracked by longitudinal TCRalpha and TCRbeta repertoire sequencing. Two young, previously healthy adult volunteers, one female and one male, were included in the cohort.

Ficoll-Paque density gradient centrifugation was the method used to isolate PBMCs. With regard to this clonotype: Its target antigen remains unknown. Qualities for individual bases were not recorded, and no much larger clone is one base off.

Trimming removed 0 bases from V and 5 bases from J, leaving 8 bases between the germline ends. There are 14 amino acids in the CDR3, from cysteine to phenylalanine inclusive. This entry keeps only the CDR3 DNA: 42 bases, framed from base 1. The germline V gene (reference sequence) supplies CDR1 MNHNY and CDR2 SVGAGI. Sequenced using an Illumina NovaSeq 6000. TCRalpha and TCRbeta cDNA libraries were constructed by 5'RACE with constant-segment primers, with sample barcodes and unique molecular identifiers being introduced. Trizol reagent was used to extract RNA from every sample. Libraries were amplified in two PCR steps, with a second sample barcode and Illumina TruSeq adapters added in the second step. The libraries were sequenced on an Illumina NovaSeq using 2 x 150 bp paired-end reads. Per the authors' processing: The reads were demultiplexed and collapsed into UMI-guided consensus sequences using migec v1.2.7. Using mixcr v2.1.11, UMI consensuses were aligned to TRA and TRB V and J templates and then assembled into clonotypes. A clonotype was counted as expanded or contracted only if both edgeR and NoisET called the change significant, with noise models trained on biological replicates. edgeR calls used a false discovery rate-adjusted p below 0.01 and a log2 fold-change threshold of 1. As an exploratory analysis of dynamics, max-normalized trajectories of the 1000 most abundant clonotypes were examined by PCA with hierarchical clustering. The CD4 or CD8 phenotype of responding clones was assigned using the separately sequenced CD4+ and CD8+ repertoires. Clones were called with MiXCR by TCRdb after fastp trimmed the public reads at Q25, and only in-frame beta chains were retained. Each entry merges the rows of one CDR3 protein and shows their most common DNA and genes. V and J calls and clone size were set by TCRdb, not the authors. The sample data list some 62,000 distinct CDR3 sequences, and approximately 9% of these were observed just once. The ten biggest clones cover about 1.1% of the sample.

What the work shows at the level of the full study, not this receptor alone: Whether the second-wave clones peaking on day 37 were SARS-CoV-2 specific was not confirmed. The detection of some responding clones in pre-infection memory suggests that pre-existing cross-reactive memory T cells joined the SARS-CoV-2 response. Contracting CD4+ clones were located mainly in the CM and EM memory subsets, whereas CD8+ clones were found to be enriched in EMRA. The study included only two mild cases, and larger cohorts that include severe cases with pre-infection samples were judged to be necessary. Balanced CD4/CD8 phenotypes were observed for clones contracting from day 15 to 85, whereas a bias towards CD4+ was observed for a second wave of clones expanding from day 15 to 37.

This TCR came from a man younger than 30 who had mild COVID-19 (a few samples of this study predate the infection). The sample titles of this study are shuffled in the database, so cell type and time point are left out; the donor was told from shared clones. The V and J segments used are TRBV6-6 and TRBJ1-5, with the D gene call left open. Sequenced material: PBMCs or a T cell subset sorted from them (not recorded which). Here is the DNA: TGTGCCAGCAGTTACTCGAGAGCTGATCAGCCCCAGCATTTT. Its translation reads: CASSYSRADQPQHF.